This TCR beta chain was documented in a study of T cell changes during pregnancy in multiple sclerosis. Using immunoSEQ multiplex PCR, the repertoire was profiled, and TCRdb retains in-frame clones only, with some absent. The sample gives tens of thousands of clones, almost 95% of which show up once; approximately 2% is in the top ten. Germline loops: CDR1 SGHNT, CDR2 YYREEE (reference sequence). Trimming shortened V by 0 bases and J by 0 bases, and 11 bases separated the two germline ends. There are 16 residues in the CDR3. The rearrangement links TRBV5-4 to TRBJ2-3, with D possibly being TRBD2 (6 bases). This sequence was found in a female donor with multiple sclerosis, enrolled in a pregnancy study. The material sequenced was peripheral blood, taken after pregnancy. In DNA form, the CDR3 reads TGTGCCAGCAGCTTGGATGGAGGACTAAGCACAGATACGCAGTATTTT. It is translated as CASSLDGGLSTDTQYF.